The clone carrying this TCR beta chain was counted a few times. Its antigen is as yet unknown. This sample was taken from a study of blood T cells in healthy people across ages. Looking at the study overall: Per every two T cells, about one barcoded beta molecule was captured by template switching.

General study points: Among long-lived donors, naive CD4+ cells were more numerous and diversity higher than in aged donors.

The authors ran a second PCR of about 7 to 12 cycles using a sample-barcoded 5' primer and a J-beta primer mix. All cDNA molecules were each tagged by a template-switch adaptor with 12 random nucleotides. A minimum of 2.5 million CDR3-containing paired-end reads was obtained for each sample. TCRdb independently ran MiXCR on the 5' RACE reads; one entry per CDR3 protein. This sample has about 1.8 million distinct CDR3 sequences, with approximately 50% found just once. J was trimmed by 8 bases and V by 6 bases; bases with no gene match: 15. The germline gives CDR1 SGHTA, CDR2 FQGNSA. This CDR3 is 15 amino acids long.

The V call is TRBV7-2, the J call TRBJ1-2; 7 bases align to TRBD1. Specimen: blood. The TCR sequence derives from a woman in her thirties or forties in good health. CDR3 DNA sequence: TGTGCCAGCAGGGAAATACAGGGGCCTCTGGGCGGCTACACCTTC. Protein: CASREIQGPLGGYTF.